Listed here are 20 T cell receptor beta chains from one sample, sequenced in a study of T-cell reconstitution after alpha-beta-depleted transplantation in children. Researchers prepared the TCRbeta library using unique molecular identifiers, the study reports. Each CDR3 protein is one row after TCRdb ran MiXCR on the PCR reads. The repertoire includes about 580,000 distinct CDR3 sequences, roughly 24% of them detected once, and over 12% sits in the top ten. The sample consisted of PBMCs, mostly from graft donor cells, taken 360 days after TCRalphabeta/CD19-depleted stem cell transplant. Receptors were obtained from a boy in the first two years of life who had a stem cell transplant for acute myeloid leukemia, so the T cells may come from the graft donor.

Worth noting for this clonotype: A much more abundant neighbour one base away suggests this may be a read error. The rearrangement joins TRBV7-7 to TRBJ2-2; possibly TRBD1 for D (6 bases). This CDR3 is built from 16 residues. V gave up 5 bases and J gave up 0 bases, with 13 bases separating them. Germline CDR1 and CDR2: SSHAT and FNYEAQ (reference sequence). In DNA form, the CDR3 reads TGTGCCAGCAGCATTACCGGGACAACGAACACCGGGGAGCTGTTTTTT. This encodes CASSITGTTNTGELFF.

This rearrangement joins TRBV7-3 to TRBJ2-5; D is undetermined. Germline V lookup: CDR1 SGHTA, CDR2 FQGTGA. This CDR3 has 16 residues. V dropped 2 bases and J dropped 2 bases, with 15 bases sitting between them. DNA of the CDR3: TGTGCCAGCAGCTTAGGACCTCCCGGATGGCAAGAGACCCAGTACTTC. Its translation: CASSLGPPGWQETQYF.

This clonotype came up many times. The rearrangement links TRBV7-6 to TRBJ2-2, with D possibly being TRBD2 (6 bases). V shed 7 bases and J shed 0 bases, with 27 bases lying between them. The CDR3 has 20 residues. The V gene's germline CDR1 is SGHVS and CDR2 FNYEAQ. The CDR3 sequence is CASNPGASTPWGANTGELFF. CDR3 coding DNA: TGTGCCAGCAACCCTGGTGCGTCAACCCCGTGGGGGGCGAACACCGGGGAGCTGTTTTTT.

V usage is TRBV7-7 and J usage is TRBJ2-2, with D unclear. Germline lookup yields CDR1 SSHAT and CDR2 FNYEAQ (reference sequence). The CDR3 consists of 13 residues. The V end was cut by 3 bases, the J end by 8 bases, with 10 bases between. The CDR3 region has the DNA TGTGCCAGCAGCTTTGCACTCTCGGGGGAGCTGTTTTTT. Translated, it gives CASSFALSGELFF. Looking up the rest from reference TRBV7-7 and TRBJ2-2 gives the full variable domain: GAGVSQSPRYKVTKRGQDVTLRCDPISSHATLYWYQQALGQGPEFLTYFNYEAQPDKSGLPSDRFSAERPEGSISTLTIQRTEQRDSAMYRCASSFALSGELFFGEGSRLTVL.

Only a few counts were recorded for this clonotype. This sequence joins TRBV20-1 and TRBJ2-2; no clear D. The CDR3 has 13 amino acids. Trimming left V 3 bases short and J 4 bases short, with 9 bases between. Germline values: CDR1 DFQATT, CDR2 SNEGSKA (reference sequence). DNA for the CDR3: TGCAGTGCTAGCGCACAGTTCACCGGGGAGCTGTTTTTT. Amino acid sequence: CSASAQFTGELFF.

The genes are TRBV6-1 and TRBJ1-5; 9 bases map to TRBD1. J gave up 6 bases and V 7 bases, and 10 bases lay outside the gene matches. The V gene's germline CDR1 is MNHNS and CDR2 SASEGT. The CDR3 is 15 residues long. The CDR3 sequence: CASTGTGTKGQPQHF. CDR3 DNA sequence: TGTGCCAGCACCGGGACAGGGACAAAGGGTCAGCCCCAGCATTTT.

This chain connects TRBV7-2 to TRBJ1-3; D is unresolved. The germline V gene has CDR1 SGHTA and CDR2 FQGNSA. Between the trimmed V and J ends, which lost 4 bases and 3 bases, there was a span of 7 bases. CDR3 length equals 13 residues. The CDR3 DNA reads TGTGCCAGCAGCTCAAACCATGGAAACACCATATATTTT. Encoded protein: CASSSNHGNTIYF.

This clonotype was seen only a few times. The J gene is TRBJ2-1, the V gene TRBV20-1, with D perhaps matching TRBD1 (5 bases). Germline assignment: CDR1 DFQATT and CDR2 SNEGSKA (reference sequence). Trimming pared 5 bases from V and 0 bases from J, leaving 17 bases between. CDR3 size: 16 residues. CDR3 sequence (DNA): TGCAGTGCTGCCTTACGCCAGGGTCTCTCCTACAATGAGCAGTTCTTC. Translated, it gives CSAALRQGLSYNEQFF.

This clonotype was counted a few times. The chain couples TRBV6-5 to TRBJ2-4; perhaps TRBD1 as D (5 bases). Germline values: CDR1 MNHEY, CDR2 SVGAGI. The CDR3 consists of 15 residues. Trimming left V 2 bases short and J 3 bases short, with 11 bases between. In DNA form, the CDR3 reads TGTGCCAGCAGTTACGTACAGGATGGCAAAAACATTCAGTACTTC. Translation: CASSYVQDGKNIQYF.

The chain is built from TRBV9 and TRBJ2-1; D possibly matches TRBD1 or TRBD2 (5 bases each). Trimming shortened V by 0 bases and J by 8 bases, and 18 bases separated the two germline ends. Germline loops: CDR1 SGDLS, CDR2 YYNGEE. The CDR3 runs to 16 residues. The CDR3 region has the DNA TGTGCCAGCAGCGTAGTAGTCGCCGTCGGGGCTGATGAGCAGTTCTTC. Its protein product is CASSVVVAVGADEQFF.

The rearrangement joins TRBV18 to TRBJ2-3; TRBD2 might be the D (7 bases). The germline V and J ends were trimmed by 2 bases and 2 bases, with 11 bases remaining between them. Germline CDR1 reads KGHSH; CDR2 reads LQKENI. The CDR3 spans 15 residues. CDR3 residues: CASSPRRGLTDTQYF. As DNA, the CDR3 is TGTGCCAGCTCACCAAGGCGGGGGCTCACAGATACGCAGTATTTT.

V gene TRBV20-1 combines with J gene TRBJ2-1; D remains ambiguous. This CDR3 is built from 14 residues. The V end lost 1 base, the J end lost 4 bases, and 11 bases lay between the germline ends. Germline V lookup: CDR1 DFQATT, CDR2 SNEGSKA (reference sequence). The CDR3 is CSARVHVGYNEQFF. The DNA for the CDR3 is TGCAGTGCTAGAGTCCACGTCGGGTACAATGAGCAGTTCTTC.

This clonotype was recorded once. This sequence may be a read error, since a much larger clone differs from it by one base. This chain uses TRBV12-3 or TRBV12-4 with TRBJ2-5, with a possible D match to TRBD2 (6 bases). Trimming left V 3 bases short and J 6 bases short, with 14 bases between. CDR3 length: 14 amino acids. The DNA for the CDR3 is TGTGCCAGCAGTTTGGGCGGGACCCTAAAGACCCAGTACTTC. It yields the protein CASSLGGTLKTQYF.

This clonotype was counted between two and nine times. CDR3 residues: CASSLTGHSYEQYF. DNA for the CDR3: TGTGCCAGCAGTTTAACCGGACATTCCTACGAGCAGTACTTC. V gene TRBV12-3 or TRBV12-4 combines with J gene TRBJ2-7, with a possible D match to TRBD1 (5 bases). This CDR3 contains 14 residues. V was shortened by 2 bases and J by 1 base, with 9 bases between the two germline ends.

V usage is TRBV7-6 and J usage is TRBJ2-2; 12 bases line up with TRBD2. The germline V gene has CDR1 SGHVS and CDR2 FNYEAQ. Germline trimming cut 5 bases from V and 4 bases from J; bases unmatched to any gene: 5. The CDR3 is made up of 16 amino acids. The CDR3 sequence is CASSLRLAGVTGELFF. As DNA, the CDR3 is TGTGCCAGCAGCCTCCGACTAGCGGGGGTCACCGGGGAGCTGTTTTTT.

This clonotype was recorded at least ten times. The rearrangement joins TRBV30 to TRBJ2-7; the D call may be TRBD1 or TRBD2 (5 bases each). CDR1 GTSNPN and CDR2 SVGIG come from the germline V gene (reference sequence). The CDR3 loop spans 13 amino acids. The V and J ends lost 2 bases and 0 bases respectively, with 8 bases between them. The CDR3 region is CAWSPGSSYEQYF. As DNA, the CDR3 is TGTGCCTGGAGTCCAGGGAGCTCCTACGAGCAGTACTTC.

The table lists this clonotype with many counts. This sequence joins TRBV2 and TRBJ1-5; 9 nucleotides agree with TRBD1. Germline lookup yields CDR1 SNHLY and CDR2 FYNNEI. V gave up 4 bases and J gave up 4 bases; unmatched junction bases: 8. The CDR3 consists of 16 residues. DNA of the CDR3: TGTGCCAGCAGTGTGGACAGGGGTGTAGTTAATCAGCCCCAGCATTTT. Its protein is CASSVDRGVVNQPQHF.

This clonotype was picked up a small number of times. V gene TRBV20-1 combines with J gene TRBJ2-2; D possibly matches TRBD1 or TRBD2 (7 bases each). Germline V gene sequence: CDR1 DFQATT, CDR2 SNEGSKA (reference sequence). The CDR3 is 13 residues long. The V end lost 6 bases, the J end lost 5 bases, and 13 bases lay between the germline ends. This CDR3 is CSAERGQTGELFF. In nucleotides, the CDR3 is TGCAGTGCCGAGCGGGGACAGACCGGGGAGCTGTTTTTT.

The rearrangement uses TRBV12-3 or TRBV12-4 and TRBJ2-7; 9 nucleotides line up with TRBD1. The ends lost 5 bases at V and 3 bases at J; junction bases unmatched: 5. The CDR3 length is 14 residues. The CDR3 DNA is TGTGCCAGCAGTCGGACAGGGGCCGGCTACGAGCAGTACTTC. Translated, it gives CASSRTGAGYEQYF.

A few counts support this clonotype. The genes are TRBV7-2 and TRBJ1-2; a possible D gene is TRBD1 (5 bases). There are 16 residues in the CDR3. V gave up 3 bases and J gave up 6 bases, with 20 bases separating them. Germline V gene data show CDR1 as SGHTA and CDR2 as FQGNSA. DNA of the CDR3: TGTGCCAGCAGCTTCCGGGCAGGGCGCGCGCCGGATGGCTACACCTTC. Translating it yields CASSFRAGRAPDGYTF.